A selection of T cell receptor beta chains follows, all from one sample in a study of cytomegalovirus exposure and HLA in healthy donors. The method was immunoSEQ multiplex PCR; TCRdb's version includes in-frame clones alone and lacks a portion of them. The data show over 30,000 clones, roughly 90% seen once. Sample: PBMCs. These receptors all come from a woman aged 40 to 49 in good health and CMV-seropositive. Each CDR3 is given with its conserved first and last residue. Fields, in order: clone size, V gene, D gene, J gene, CDR3 DNA, CDR3 protein. A D gene is named only where the DNA matches it firmly. Clone size is shown for a subset of rows, as once, few, many or a class of expanded clone.

-	TRBV7-9	-	TRBJ1-2	TGTGCCAGCAGCCCCGCGGCGGGCCATGGCTACATCTTC	CASSPAAGHGYIF
-	TRBV7-2	-	TRBJ1-2	TGTGCCAGCAGCTCGACCCGGGGTGGCTATGGCTACACCTTC	CASSSTRGGYGYTF
-	TRBV18	-	TRBJ1-2	TGTGCCAGCTCACCCAGATCAGGGGTTCTCTATGGCTACACCTTC	CASSPRSGVLYGYTF
-	TRBV30	-	TRBJ2-5	TGTGCCTGGAGTGTGGGACAAGGGACCCAGTACTTC	CAWSVGQGTQYF
-	TRBV14	-	TRBJ1-1	TGTGCCAGCAGCCAAGGAGCGAACACTGAAGCTTTCTTT	CASSQGANTEAFF
-	TRBV4-3	-	TRBJ1-2	TGCGCCAGCAGCCAAAATCTGGGAGAAAACTATGGCTACACCTTC	CASSQNLGENYGYTF
-	TRBV19	-	TRBJ2-2	TGTGCCAGTACCTGGGGGGACTACACCGGGGAGCTGTTTTTT	CASTWGDYTGELFF
-	TRBV6-5	-	TRBJ2-4	TGTGCCAGCAGTTACTCGGGGGCGGCCAAAAACATTCAGTACTTC	CASSYSGAAKNIQYF
-	TRBV28	-	TRBJ2-7	TGTGCCAGCAGTTTTTACTACGAGCAGTACTTC	CASSFYYEQYF
-	TRBV7-9	-	TRBJ1-1	TGTGCCAGCAGTCAGGGCATGAACACTGAAGCTTTCTTT	CASSQGMNTEAFF
-	TRBV19	TRBD1	TRBJ2-7	TGTGCCAGTAGCAGCCCCCTACGGACAGGGAACTACGAGCAGTACTTC	CASSSPLRTGNYEQYF
-	TRBV6-5	-	TRBJ1-1	TGTGCCAGCAGTTGGGGGGTCTTGCTGAACACTGAAGCTTTCTTT	CASSWGVLLNTEAFF
few	TRBV6-5	TRBD1	TRBJ2-7	TGTGCCAGCAGGTTACGGCGACAGGGGGCCCACGAGCAGTACTTC	CASRLRRQGAHEQYF
-	TRBV7-2	TRBD1	TRBJ2-2	TGTGCCAGCAGCTTAGGACAGGGAATCGGGGAGCTGTTTTTT	CASSLGQGIGELFF
-	TRBV5-8	TRBD1	TRBJ1-5	TGTGCCAGCAGCGGGGACAGGCCGCCCCAGCATTTT	CASSGDRPPQHF
-	TRBV12-5	TRBD2	TRBJ2-3	TGTGCTAGTGCCCCACTAGCGGGGGGGCTGGCAGATACGCAGTATTTT	CASAPLAGGLADTQYF
-	TRBV7-2	TRBD1	TRBJ2-5	TGTGCCAGCAGCATCAATACAGGGGGCTCAGAGACCCAGTACTTC	CASSINTGGSETQYF
-	TRBV19	-	TRBJ1-4	TGTGCCAGTACCGATCTATCGAGTGAAAAACTGTTTTTT	CASTDLSSEKLFF
few	TRBV6-6	-	TRBJ2-7	TGTGCCAGCAGTCCAACCGGGACACACTACGAGCAGTACTTC	CASSPTGTHYEQYF
-	TRBV15	-	TRBJ1-4	TGTGCCACCAGCAGACAGGGGATGGGCGAAAAACTGTTTTTT	CATSRQGMGEKLFF
once	TRBV7-9	TRBD1	TRBJ2-5	TGTGCCAGCGGGGAGGACAGGGCCGTAAAAGAGACCCAGTACTTC	CASGEDRAVKETQYF
-	TRBV23-1	TRBD1	TRBJ2-1	TGCGCCAGCAGTCAACCGGGACAGGGTTCTAATGAGCAGTTCTTC	CASSQPGQGSNEQFF
medium-sized	TRBV4-3	-	TRBJ1-3	TGCGCCAGCAGCCTCGGGGGATCTGGAAACACCATATATTTT	CASSLGGSGNTIYF
-	TRBV5-1	-	TRBJ1-1	TGCGCCAGCAGCTTCGGGAGGACTGAAGCTTTCTTT	CASSFGRTEAFF
-	TRBV2	-	TRBJ2-3	TGTGCCAGCAGTCGACTCGGGGTGGGGACAGATACGCAGTATTTT	CASSRLGVGTDTQYF
-	TRBV10-3	-	TRBJ2-7	TGTGCCATCAGTGAGTCCAAAGGGCAGGGTTCCTACGAGCAGTACTTC	CAISESKGQGSYEQYF
few	TRBV4-1	TRBD1	TRBJ1-4	TGCGCCAGCAGCCAAGAAGGGACAGGGGGTATGGATGAAAAACTGTTTTTT	CASSQEGTGGMDEKLFF
-	TRBV11-2	-	TRBJ2-2	TGTGCCAGCAGCTTAGCCTTGGAGCTGTTTTTT	CASSLALELFF
-	TRBV27	TRBD2	TRBJ2-3	TGTGCCAGCAGGGCCCTTAGCGGGGGCGCAGATACGCAGTATTTT	CASRALSGGADTQYF